Below are 13 T cell receptor beta chains sequenced from a single sample in a study of cytomegalovirus exposure and HLA in healthy donors. In the PCR, 60 Vbeta and 13 Jbeta primers were used. The protocol was immunoSEQ multiplex PCR, while the TCRdb copy is restricted to in-frame clones and leaves out a portion. The sample holds 130,000 or so clones; 60% to 85% are singletons and the top ten take roughly 3.2%. Sequencing was carried out using PBMCs. All receptors derive from a man aged 25-45 years in good health and CMV-seronegative.

The CDR3: CASSPPGKGEAFF. The CDR3 DNA sequence: TGCGCCAGCAGCCCCCCCGGGAAGGGTGAAGCTTTCTTT. V usage is TRBV4-1 and J usage is TRBJ1-1, with unresolved D. V lost 4 bases and J 7 bases, leaving 13 bases between the germline ends. The CDR3 extends over 13 amino acids. Germline assignment: CDR1 MGHRA and CDR2 YSYEKL.

The V call is TRBV5-6, the J call TRBJ1-5; D is perhaps TRBD1 (6 bases). CDR1 and CDR2 from the germline V gene are SGHDT and YYEEEE. This CDR3 has 15 residues. Trimming shortened V by 0 bases and J by 5 bases, and 12 bases separated the two germline ends. CDR3 region: CASSLEQGGHQPQHF. CDR3 bases: TGTGCCAGCAGCTTGGAACAGGGTGGCCATCAGCCCCAGCATTTT.

The rearrangement links TRBV7-9 to TRBJ1-5; the match to TRBD1 covers 9 bases. Trimming took 1 base from V and 3 from J; bases not matched to a gene: 4. CDR3 length: 16 amino acids. Germline CDR1 SEHNR, CDR2 FQNEAQ (reference sequence). In nucleotides, the CDR3 is TGTGCCAGCAGCTTAGGGACAGGGGTCCCCAATCAGCCCCAGCATTTT. This translates into CASSLGTGVPNQPQHF.

This chain joins TRBV28 and TRBJ2-5, with D maybe TRBD1 (6 bases). There are 14 residues in the CDR3. Germline CDR1 reads MDHEN; CDR2 reads SYDVKM. The V gene lost 10 bases and the J gene lost 4 bases, with 19 bases spanning the gap. The CDR3, as DNA: TGTGCCACCAAAGGGGGTGGGGTAGGAGAGACCCAGTACTTC. Translation gives CATKGGGVGETQYF.

The chain's CDR3 is CAARTGGGDNTEAFF. Written as DNA, the CDR3 is TGTGCCGCGAGGACGGGGGGGGGAGATAACACTGAAGCTTTCTTT. The chain recombines TRBV19 with TRBJ1-1, with a possible D match to TRBD1 (5 bases). The CDR3 sequence is 15 residues long. Germline CDR1 LNHDA, CDR2 SQIVND (reference sequence). V lost 11 bases to trimming and J lost 2 bases, with 21 bases between them.

The J gene is TRBJ1-5, the V gene TRBV6-1, with TRBD1 matching 7 bases. The junction had 1 base not matched to a gene; V was cut back by 4 bases and J by 1 base. Germline V gene sequence: CDR1 MNHNS, CDR2 SASEGT. The CDR3 is 14 residues long. The CDR3 here is CASSGDRSNQPQHF. CDR3 nucleotide sequence: TGTGCCAGCAGTGGGGACAGAAGCAATCAGCCCCAGCATTTT.

J is TRBJ2-7 and V is TRBV7-2; D is perhaps TRBD1 (5 bases). CDR1 and CDR2 (germline): SGHTA, FQGNSA. The CDR3 spans 13 residues. V dropped 1 base and J dropped 4 bases, with 8 bases sitting between them. CDR3 residues: CASSLEAGYEQYF. CDR3 nucleotides: TGTGCCAGCAGCTTAGAGGCAGGGTACGAGCAGTACTTC.

This chain joins TRBV13 and TRBJ2-7, with 7 bases aligning to TRBD2. V trimming: 5 bases; J trimming: 7 bases; junction bases outside the gene matches: 8. CDR3 length: 13 residues. CDR1 and CDR2 from the germline V gene are PRHDT and FYEKMQ (reference sequence). CDR3 region: CASSQPGGWEQYF. In nucleotides, the CDR3 is TGTGCCAGCAGCCAACCGGGGGGATGGGAGCAGTACTTC. Full variable domain (rest looked up from reference TRBV13 and TRBJ2-7): AAGVIQSPRHLIKEKRETATLKCYPIPRHDTVYWYQQGPGQDPQFLISFYEKMQSDKGSIPDRFSAQQFSDYHSELNMSSLELGDSALYFCASSQPGGWEQYFGPGTRLTVT.

The chain links TRBV7-2 to TRBJ1-1; the D is unclear. The CDR3 sequence is 13 residues long. The V gene's germline CDR1 is SGHTA and CDR2 FQGNSA. Trimming cost V 4 bases and J 4 bases, with 10 bases left between them. The CDR3 region has the DNA TGTGCCAGCAGCTCTCATCTGCGCACTGAAGCTTTCTTT. Translating gives CASSSHLRTEAFF.

The sample holds a few counts of this clone. The rearrangement links TRBV10-2 to TRBJ1-5; D is unclear. Germline-derived CDR1 and CDR2 are WSHSY and SAAADI. The CDR3 is 13 residues long. Deletions cut 4 bases from V and 3 bases from J, with 7 bases between. CDR3 region: CASSVSFNQPQHF. In nucleotides, the CDR3 is TGCGCCAGCAGTGTGTCCTTCAATCAGCCCCAGCATTTT.

The chain joins TRBV30 to TRBJ2-1; 10 bases fit TRBD1. The CDR3 consists of 18 residues. The junction had 11 bases not matched to a gene; V was cut back by 2 bases and J by 1 base. Germline V gene sequence: CDR1 GTSNPN, CDR2 SVGIG (reference sequence). The CDR3 loop is CAWSKDRGRVSSYNEQFF. DNA of the CDR3: TGTGCCTGGAGTAAAGACAGGGGGCGCGTAAGTTCCTACAATGAGCAGTTCTTC.

This chain joins TRBV28 and TRBJ1-2; weak D call: TRBD1 (6 bases). There are 14 residues in the CDR3. CDR1 is MDHEN, CDR2 SYDVKM, per germline. Trimming cost V 4 bases and J 8 bases, with 17 bases left between them. The CDR3 region has the DNA TGTGCCAGCAGTTCGGGGATGGGGGCCATCGGCTACACCTTC. This gives the protein CASSSGMGAIGYTF.

The V gene is TRBV7-3, the J gene TRBJ1-2; tentatively, D is TRBD1 (5 bases). From germline, CDR1 is SGHTA and CDR2 FQGTGA. This CDR3 contains 15 residues. The V end lost 4 bases, the J end lost 0 bases, and 12 bases lay between the germline ends. The CDR3 coding sequence is TGTGCCAGCAGCTCAGGGCGTTCAGCTAACTATGGCTACACCTTC. It is translated as CASSSGRSANYGYTF.